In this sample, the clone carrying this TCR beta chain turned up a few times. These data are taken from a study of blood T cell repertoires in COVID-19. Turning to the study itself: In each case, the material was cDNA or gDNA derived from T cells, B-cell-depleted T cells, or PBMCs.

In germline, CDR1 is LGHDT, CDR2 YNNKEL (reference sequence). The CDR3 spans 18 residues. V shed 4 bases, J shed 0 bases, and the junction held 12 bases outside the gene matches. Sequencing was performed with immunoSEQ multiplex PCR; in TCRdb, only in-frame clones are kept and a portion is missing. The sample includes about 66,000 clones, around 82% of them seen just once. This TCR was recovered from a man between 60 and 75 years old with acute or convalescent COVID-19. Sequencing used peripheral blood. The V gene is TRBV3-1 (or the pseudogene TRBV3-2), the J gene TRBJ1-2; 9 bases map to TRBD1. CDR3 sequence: CASSPRVGTGTSNYGYTF. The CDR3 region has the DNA TGTGCCAGCAGCCCCAGAGTCGGGACAGGGACGTCTAACTATGGCTACACCTTC.